Following are 25 T cell receptor beta chains from one sample sequenced in a study of monozygotic twins with cystic fibrosis. Method: immunoSEQ multiplex PCR; TCRdb's copy keeps in-frame clones and lacks some. Among 15,000 or so clones listed, nearly 99% were seen once. Sequenced material: blood. The receptors were gathered from a girl aged 2 to 9 with cystic fibrosis.

The J gene is TRBJ1-1, the V gene TRBV2; D is undetermined. V lost 1 base and J 5 bases, leaving 14 bases between the germline ends. The germline V gene has CDR1 SNHLY and CDR2 FYNNEI. This CDR3 region has 15 residues. The CDR3 DNA sequence: TGTGCCAGCAGTGAAGGGCCGGCCTTGGGGACTGAAGCTTTCTTT. This sequence encodes CASSEGPALGTEAFF.

The CDR3: CSVDWTGVGYGYTF. The DNA for the CDR3 is TGCAGCGTTGATTGGACAGGGGTCGGGTATGGCTACACCTTC. J is TRBJ1-2 and V is TRBV29-1; 9 nucleotides match TRBD1. This CDR3 region has 14 residues. Germline trimming cut 3 bases from V and 5 bases from J; bases unmatched to any gene: 7. The V gene's germline CDR1 is SQVTM and CDR2 ANQGSEA.

The J gene is TRBJ2-5, the V gene TRBV10-2; no reliable D call. Germline lookup yields CDR1 WSHSY and CDR2 SAAADI. V lost 1 base, J lost 7 bases, and 16 bases lay in between. This CDR3 comprises 15 residues. The CDR3, as DNA: TGCGCCAGCAGTGAGTGGGCGTTATATCGTGGGACCCAGTACTTC. Protein: CASSEWALYRGTQYF.

This clone was picked up one time. The chain couples TRBV2 to TRBJ1-1; no reliable D call. The germline V and J ends were trimmed by 6 bases and 1 base, with 15 bases remaining between them. The CDR3 is made up of 15 amino acids. From germline, CDR1 is SNHLY and CDR2 FYNNEI. The CDR3, as DNA: TGTGCCAGCAGGGCCTTCCCTACAGCGAACACTGAAGCTTTCTTT. It is translated as CASRAFPTANTEAFF.

This chain links TRBV5-4 with TRBJ2-7; TRBD1 aligns across 9 bases. V shed 0 bases, J shed 5 bases, and the junction held 9 bases outside the gene matches. The CDR3 totals 16 residues. Germline assignment: CDR1 SGHNT and CDR2 YYREEE (reference sequence). DNA of the CDR3: TGTGCCAGCAGCTTGGGACAGGGGGGGATTGCTGACGAGCAGTACTTC. Protein sequence: CASSLGQGGIADEQYF.

The chain has TRBV5-1 and TRBJ2-3; 7 nucleotides match TRBD2. The CDR3 consists of 13 residues. V was clipped by 1 base and J by 7 bases; unmatched bases: 3. Germline CDR1 is SGHRS and CDR2 is YFSETQ. CDR3 protein: CASSLSSGNTQYF. In nucleotides, the CDR3 is TGCGCCAGCAGCTTGTCAAGCGGGAATACGCAGTATTTT.

The chain links TRBV6-1 to TRBJ1-2; no clear D gene. Germline-derived CDR1 and CDR2 are MNHNS and SASEGT. Trimming stripped 6 bases from V and 3 bases from J, with 8 bases between. The CDR3 sequence is 12 residues long. The CDR3 DNA reads TGTGCCAGCAGGGCCGCACACTATGGCTACACCTTC. Protein product: CASRAAHYGYTF.

The rearrangement uses TRBV5-4 and TRBJ2-5; tentatively, D is TRBD1 or TRBD2 (5 bases each). The germline V gene encodes CDR1 SGHNT and CDR2 YYREEE (reference sequence). The length of the CDR3 is 14 residues. V lost 0 bases, J lost 2 bases, and 8 bases lay in between. Here the CDR3 DNA reads TGTGCCAGCAGCTTGGAATGGGGGCAAGAGACCCAGTACTTC. Protein product: CASSLEWGQETQYF. Full variable domain (rest looked up from reference TRBV5-4 and TRBJ2-5): ETGVTQSPTHLIKTRGQQVTLRCSSQSGHNTVSWYQQALGQGPQFIFQYYREEENGRGNFPPRFSGLQFPNYSSELNVNALELDDSALYLCASSLEWGQETQYFGPGTRLLVL.

This chain connects TRBV5-1 to TRBJ1-3; 10 bases map to TRBD1. The trim removed 4 bases at V and 4 bases at J, leaving 5 bases unmatched. This CDR3 has 15 residues. Germline V gene sequence: CDR1 SGHRS, CDR2 YFSETQ. DNA of the CDR3: TGCGCCAGCAGCGAGGGACAGGGGACAGGAAACACCATATATTTT. It encodes CASSEGQGTGNTIYF.

V and J are TRBV30 and TRBJ1-2; no reliable D call. V lost 0 bases and J lost 7, with 12 bases in between. CDR1 GTSNPN and CDR2 SVGIG come from the germline V gene (reference sequence). The CDR3 sequence is 13 residues long. In DNA form, the CDR3 reads TGTGCCTGGAGTGTTGGTCCCCGAGGTGGCTACACCTTC. It translates to CAWSVGPRGGYTF.

This sequence joins TRBV13 and TRBJ2-2, with D uncertain. V lost 5 bases and J 5 bases, leaving 12 bases between the germline ends. The V gene's germline CDR1 is PRHDT and CDR2 FYEKMQ (reference sequence). This CDR3 is built from 14 residues. CDR3 loop: CASSVDSWTGELFF. The DNA for the CDR3 is TGTGCCAGCAGCGTAGATAGCTGGACCGGGGAGCTGTTTTTT.

V usage is TRBV30 and J usage is TRBJ2-7, with D hard to call. Germline V gene sequence: CDR1 GTSNPN, CDR2 SVGIG (reference sequence). V was cut by 0 bases and J by 3 bases, with 9 bases left in between. The CDR3 has 13 residues. The CDR3 DNA sequence: TGTGCCTGGAGTGTAAGGCTATTCTACGAGCAGTACTTC. As protein: CAWSVRLFYEQYF.

The V gene is TRBV18, the J gene TRBJ1-1; 7 nucleotides align to TRBD1. Germline CDR1 and CDR2: KGHSH and LQKENI. The V and J ends lost 6 bases and 6 bases, in that order; junction bases with no gene match: 7. The CDR3 is made up of 13 amino acids. The CDR3 spells CASSRQGRPEAFF. DNA for the CDR3: TGTGCCAGCTCCCGACAGGGAAGACCTGAAGCTTTCTTT.

The chain joins TRBV12-1 to TRBJ1-1. TRBV12-1 is reported as a pseudogene. This CDR3 is 12 amino acids long. Here the CDR3 reads CASSLLPNEAFF. The CDR3 DNA reads as TGTGCCAGCAGCCTACTCCCGAATGAAGCTTTCTTT.

The chain carries TRBV19 and TRBJ2-5, with D hard to call. The V end lost 5 bases, the J end lost 0 bases, and 4 bases lay between the germline ends. CDR1 and CDR2 (germline): LNHDA, SQIVND (reference sequence). There are 12 residues in the CDR3. CDR3 bases: TGTGCCAGTAGTGCCGACCAAGAGACCCAGTACTTC. Translated, it gives CASSADQETQYF.

J is TRBJ1-4 and V is TRBV7-6; D is possibly TRBD1 (6 bases). Looked up from germline, CDR1 is SGHVS and CDR2 is FNYEAQ. The CDR3 sequence is 14 residues long. Trimming stripped 4 bases from V and 4 bases from J, with 10 bases between. In DNA, the CDR3 is TGTGCCAGCAGCTCCGGACAGCTTAATGAAAAACTGTTTTTT. Encoded protein: CASSSGQLNEKLFF.

The CDR3 bases are TGCAGCGCCGCAGGGTCAGGGACCGGGGAGCTGTTTTTT. Translated, it gives CSAAGSGTGELFF. V and J are TRBV29-1 and TRBJ2-2; maybe TRBD1 (5 bases). V was shortened by 7 bases and J by 5 bases, with 14 bases between the two germline ends. CDR1 is SQVTM, CDR2 ANQGSEA, per germline. There are 13 residues in the CDR3.

The chain employs TRBV5-1 and TRBJ2-2, with 10 bases identical to TRBD2. V shed 3 bases, J shed 4 bases, and the junction held 9 bases outside the gene matches. CDR1 and CDR2 from the germline V gene are SGHRS and YFSETQ. This CDR3 has 17 residues. The CDR3 coding sequence is TGCGCCAGCAGCTCTGGCCCACTAGCGGGATTCACCGGGGAGCTGTTTTTT. Protein sequence: CASSSGPLAGFTGELFF.

The chain uses TRBV6-6 and TRBJ1-4; 7 bases match TRBD1. Per the germline V gene, CDR1 is MNHNY and CDR2 is SVGAGI (reference sequence). This CDR3 comprises 15 residues. After removal of 0 bases from V and 4 bases from J, the junction contained 2 bases not matched to a gene. The CDR3 DNA reads TGTGCCAGCAGTTACTCCCGGGACAGTAATGAAAAACTGTTTTTT. Translation gives CASSYSRDSNEKLFF.

The CDR3 DNA reads as TGTGCCAGCAGCCCCGGACTAGCAGCAGATACGCAGTATTTT. As protein: CASSPGLAADTQYF. This chain joins TRBV11-2 and TRBJ2-3; 8 positions agree with TRBD2. Germline assignment: CDR1 SGHAT and CDR2 FQNNGV. This CDR3 has 14 residues. Unmatched junction bases numbered 5, after V lost 5 bases and J lost 4 bases.

J is TRBJ2-2 and V is TRBV30; D assignment may be TRBD1 or TRBD2 (5 bases each). The CDR3 is made up of 15 amino acids. V was pared by 3 bases and J by 2 bases, with 13 bases between. In germline, CDR1 is GTSNPN, CDR2 SVGIG (reference sequence). This CDR3 is CAWSGASSNTGELFF. CDR3 coding DNA: TGTGCCTGGAGCGGGGCCAGCTCTAACACCGGGGAGCTGTTTTTT.

The chain combines TRBV15 with TRBJ1-1, with a tentative D call TRBD1 (5 bases). The V and J ends lost 0 bases and 4 bases respectively, with 9 bases between them. The CDR3 has 14 amino acids. Germline V CDR1 and CDR2: LNHNV, YYDKDF (reference sequence). The CDR3 DNA reads as TGTGCCACCAGCAGAGATTTCGGGGGCACTGAAGCTTTCTTT. Translation gives CATSRDFGGTEAFF.

The genes are TRBV11-2 and TRBJ1-2, with 8 nucleotides matching TRBD1. Unmatched junction bases numbered 7, after V lost 4 bases and J lost 6 bases. CDR1 is SGHAT, CDR2 FQNNGV, per germline. CDR3 size: 14 residues. This CDR3 is CASSSGQGEDGYTF. CDR3 nucleotide sequence: TGTGCCAGCAGCTCCGGACAGGGAGAGGATGGCTACACCTTC.

The CDR3 spells CASSEAPSTDTQYF. The CDR3, as DNA: TGTGCCAGCAGTGAGGCACCTAGCACAGATACGCAGTATTTT. V usage is TRBV2 and J usage is TRBJ2-3; D not resolved. Germline V lookup: CDR1 SNHLY, CDR2 FYNNEI. The CDR3 loop spans 14 amino acids. Trimming removed 3 bases at V and 0 bases at J, with 7 bases between.

The chain links TRBV5-1 to TRBJ1-1, with D unclear. Germline CDR1 is SGHRS and CDR2 is YFSETQ. CDR3 length: 12 residues. The V gene lost 4 bases and the J gene lost 2 bases, with 6 bases spanning the gap. CDR3: CASSLPNTEAFF. In nucleotides, the CDR3 is TGCGCCAGCAGCCTCCCAAACACTGAAGCTTTCTTT.